Presented here are 9 T cell receptor beta chains from one specimen sequenced in a study of shared T cell receptors in the human thymus. Profiled with immunoSEQ multiplex PCR; TCRdb holds only in-frame clones, not every one. The sample shows 500,000 to 550,000 clones, about 80% of them seen only once. The same sample was also studied in work on human thymus T cells.

The sequenced material came from thymocytes. These receptors were taken from a boy under two years old with a congenital heart defect.

The chain combines TRBV15 with TRBJ1-2, with D unresolved. CDR3 length: 13 residues. V was pared by 3 bases and J by 2 bases, with 7 bases between. Germline assignment: CDR1 LNHNV and CDR2 YYDKDF (reference sequence). The CDR3 region has the DNA TGTGCCACCAGCAGCCCAGGCAACTATGGCTACACCTTC. Translation gives CATSSPGNYGYTF.

The chain combines TRBV4-3 with TRBJ2-7; 8 bases line up with TRBD2. The germline CDR1 and CDR2 sequences are LGHNA and YSLEER. This CDR3 has 14 amino acids. The V and J ends lost 2 bases and 6 bases, in that order; junction bases with no gene match: 6. This chain's CDR3 is CASSQIAGSAEQYF. The CDR3 DNA reads TGCGCCAGCAGCCAAATAGCGGGATCCGCCGAGCAGTACTTC.

The chain joins TRBV7-9 to TRBJ1-1; D is perhaps TRBD1 (5 bases). Germline CDR1 SEHNR, CDR2 FQNEAQ (reference sequence). Trimming removed 5 bases at V and 5 bases at J, with 9 bases between. This CDR3 region has 12 residues. CDR3 protein: CASSRDLTEAFF. The CDR3, as DNA: TGTGCCAGCAGCCGGGACTTGACTGAAGCTTTCTTT.

V and J are TRBV5-1 and TRBJ2-2, with D perhaps TRBD1 (6 bases). The CDR3 consists of 17 residues. Germline lookup yields CDR1 SGHRS and CDR2 YFSETQ. The V end was cut by 0 bases, the J end by 4 bases, with 16 bases between. In nucleotides, the CDR3 is TGCGCCAGCAGCTTGGAGGTAGGGGGTTCGGGCACCGGGGAGCTGTTTTTT. It encodes CASSLEVGGSGTGELFF.

V and J are TRBV9 and TRBJ2-1; a possible D gene is TRBD2 (6 bases). In germline, CDR1 is SGDLS, CDR2 YYNGEE. The CDR3 sequence is 15 residues long. V was shortened by 4 bases and J by 0 bases, with 11 bases between the two germline ends. The CDR3 sequence: CASSNNGSSYNEQFF. CDR3 DNA: TGTGCCAGCAGCAACAACGGGAGCTCCTACAATGAGCAGTTCTTC.

For the CDR3, the DNA is TGCGCCAGCAGTGAGTCTCGGGACAGGGAACATCAGCCCCAGCATTTT. Amino acid sequence: CASSESRDREHQPQHF. The V call is TRBV10-1, the J call TRBJ1-5, with 9 bases aligning to TRBD1. The CDR3 extends over 16 amino acids. J lost 5 bases, V lost 0 bases, and 5 bases had no gene match. The germline V gene encodes CDR1 WNHNN and CDR2 SYGVQD (reference sequence).

The gene calls are TRBV10-3 and TRBJ2-3; 16 bases map to TRBD2. Unmatched junction bases numbered 9, after V lost 6 bases and J lost 6 bases. The CDR3 extends over 17 amino acids. Germline loops: CDR1 ENHRY, CDR2 SYGVKD. The CDR3 region is CAIRSGTSGRDLDTQYF. Here the CDR3 DNA reads TGTGCCATCAGGAGTGGGACTAGCGGGAGGGACCTGGATACGCAGTATTTT.

The V and J genes are TRBV6-5 and TRBJ1-4; TRBD1 matches at 8 bases. The CDR3 totals 15 residues. The V segment lost 6 bases and the J segment 3 bases; nucleotides outside the gene matches: 6. CDR1 is MNHEY and CDR2 is SVGAGI in the germline V gene. The chain's CDR3 is CASRRQGPANEKLFF. The CDR3, as DNA: TGTGCCAGCAGGAGACAGGGGCCGGCTAATGAAAAACTGTTTTTT.

The V and J genes are TRBV7-9 and TRBJ2-1, with D perhaps TRBD1 (5 bases). Germline lookup yields CDR1 SEHNR and CDR2 FQNEAQ (reference sequence). The CDR3 is made up of 13 amino acids. The V and J ends lost 7 bases and 5 bases respectively, with 12 bases between them. CDR3 amino acids: CASKAPGNNEQFF. Here the CDR3 DNA reads TGTGCCAGCAAGGCCCCAGGGAACAATGAGCAGTTCTTC. The complete variable domain, with remaining parts taken from reference TRBV7-9 and TRBJ2-1, reads DTGVSQNPRHKITKRGQNVTFRCDPISEHNRLYWYRQTLGQGPEFLTYFQNEAQLEKSRLLSDRFSAERPKGSFSTLEIQRTEQGDSAMYLCASKAPGNNEQFFGPGTRLTVL.